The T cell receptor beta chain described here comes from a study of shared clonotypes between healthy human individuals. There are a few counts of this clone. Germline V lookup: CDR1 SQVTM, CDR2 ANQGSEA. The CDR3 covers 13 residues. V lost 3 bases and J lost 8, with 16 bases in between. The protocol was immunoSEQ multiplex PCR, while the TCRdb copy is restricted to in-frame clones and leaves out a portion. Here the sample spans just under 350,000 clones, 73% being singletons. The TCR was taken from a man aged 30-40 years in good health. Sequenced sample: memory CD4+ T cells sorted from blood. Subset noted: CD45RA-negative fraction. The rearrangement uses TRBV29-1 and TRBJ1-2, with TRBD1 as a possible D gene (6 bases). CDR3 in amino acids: CSVDSGGQGGYTF. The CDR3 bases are TGCAGCGTTGATTCGGGGGGCCAGGGCGGCTACACCTTC.